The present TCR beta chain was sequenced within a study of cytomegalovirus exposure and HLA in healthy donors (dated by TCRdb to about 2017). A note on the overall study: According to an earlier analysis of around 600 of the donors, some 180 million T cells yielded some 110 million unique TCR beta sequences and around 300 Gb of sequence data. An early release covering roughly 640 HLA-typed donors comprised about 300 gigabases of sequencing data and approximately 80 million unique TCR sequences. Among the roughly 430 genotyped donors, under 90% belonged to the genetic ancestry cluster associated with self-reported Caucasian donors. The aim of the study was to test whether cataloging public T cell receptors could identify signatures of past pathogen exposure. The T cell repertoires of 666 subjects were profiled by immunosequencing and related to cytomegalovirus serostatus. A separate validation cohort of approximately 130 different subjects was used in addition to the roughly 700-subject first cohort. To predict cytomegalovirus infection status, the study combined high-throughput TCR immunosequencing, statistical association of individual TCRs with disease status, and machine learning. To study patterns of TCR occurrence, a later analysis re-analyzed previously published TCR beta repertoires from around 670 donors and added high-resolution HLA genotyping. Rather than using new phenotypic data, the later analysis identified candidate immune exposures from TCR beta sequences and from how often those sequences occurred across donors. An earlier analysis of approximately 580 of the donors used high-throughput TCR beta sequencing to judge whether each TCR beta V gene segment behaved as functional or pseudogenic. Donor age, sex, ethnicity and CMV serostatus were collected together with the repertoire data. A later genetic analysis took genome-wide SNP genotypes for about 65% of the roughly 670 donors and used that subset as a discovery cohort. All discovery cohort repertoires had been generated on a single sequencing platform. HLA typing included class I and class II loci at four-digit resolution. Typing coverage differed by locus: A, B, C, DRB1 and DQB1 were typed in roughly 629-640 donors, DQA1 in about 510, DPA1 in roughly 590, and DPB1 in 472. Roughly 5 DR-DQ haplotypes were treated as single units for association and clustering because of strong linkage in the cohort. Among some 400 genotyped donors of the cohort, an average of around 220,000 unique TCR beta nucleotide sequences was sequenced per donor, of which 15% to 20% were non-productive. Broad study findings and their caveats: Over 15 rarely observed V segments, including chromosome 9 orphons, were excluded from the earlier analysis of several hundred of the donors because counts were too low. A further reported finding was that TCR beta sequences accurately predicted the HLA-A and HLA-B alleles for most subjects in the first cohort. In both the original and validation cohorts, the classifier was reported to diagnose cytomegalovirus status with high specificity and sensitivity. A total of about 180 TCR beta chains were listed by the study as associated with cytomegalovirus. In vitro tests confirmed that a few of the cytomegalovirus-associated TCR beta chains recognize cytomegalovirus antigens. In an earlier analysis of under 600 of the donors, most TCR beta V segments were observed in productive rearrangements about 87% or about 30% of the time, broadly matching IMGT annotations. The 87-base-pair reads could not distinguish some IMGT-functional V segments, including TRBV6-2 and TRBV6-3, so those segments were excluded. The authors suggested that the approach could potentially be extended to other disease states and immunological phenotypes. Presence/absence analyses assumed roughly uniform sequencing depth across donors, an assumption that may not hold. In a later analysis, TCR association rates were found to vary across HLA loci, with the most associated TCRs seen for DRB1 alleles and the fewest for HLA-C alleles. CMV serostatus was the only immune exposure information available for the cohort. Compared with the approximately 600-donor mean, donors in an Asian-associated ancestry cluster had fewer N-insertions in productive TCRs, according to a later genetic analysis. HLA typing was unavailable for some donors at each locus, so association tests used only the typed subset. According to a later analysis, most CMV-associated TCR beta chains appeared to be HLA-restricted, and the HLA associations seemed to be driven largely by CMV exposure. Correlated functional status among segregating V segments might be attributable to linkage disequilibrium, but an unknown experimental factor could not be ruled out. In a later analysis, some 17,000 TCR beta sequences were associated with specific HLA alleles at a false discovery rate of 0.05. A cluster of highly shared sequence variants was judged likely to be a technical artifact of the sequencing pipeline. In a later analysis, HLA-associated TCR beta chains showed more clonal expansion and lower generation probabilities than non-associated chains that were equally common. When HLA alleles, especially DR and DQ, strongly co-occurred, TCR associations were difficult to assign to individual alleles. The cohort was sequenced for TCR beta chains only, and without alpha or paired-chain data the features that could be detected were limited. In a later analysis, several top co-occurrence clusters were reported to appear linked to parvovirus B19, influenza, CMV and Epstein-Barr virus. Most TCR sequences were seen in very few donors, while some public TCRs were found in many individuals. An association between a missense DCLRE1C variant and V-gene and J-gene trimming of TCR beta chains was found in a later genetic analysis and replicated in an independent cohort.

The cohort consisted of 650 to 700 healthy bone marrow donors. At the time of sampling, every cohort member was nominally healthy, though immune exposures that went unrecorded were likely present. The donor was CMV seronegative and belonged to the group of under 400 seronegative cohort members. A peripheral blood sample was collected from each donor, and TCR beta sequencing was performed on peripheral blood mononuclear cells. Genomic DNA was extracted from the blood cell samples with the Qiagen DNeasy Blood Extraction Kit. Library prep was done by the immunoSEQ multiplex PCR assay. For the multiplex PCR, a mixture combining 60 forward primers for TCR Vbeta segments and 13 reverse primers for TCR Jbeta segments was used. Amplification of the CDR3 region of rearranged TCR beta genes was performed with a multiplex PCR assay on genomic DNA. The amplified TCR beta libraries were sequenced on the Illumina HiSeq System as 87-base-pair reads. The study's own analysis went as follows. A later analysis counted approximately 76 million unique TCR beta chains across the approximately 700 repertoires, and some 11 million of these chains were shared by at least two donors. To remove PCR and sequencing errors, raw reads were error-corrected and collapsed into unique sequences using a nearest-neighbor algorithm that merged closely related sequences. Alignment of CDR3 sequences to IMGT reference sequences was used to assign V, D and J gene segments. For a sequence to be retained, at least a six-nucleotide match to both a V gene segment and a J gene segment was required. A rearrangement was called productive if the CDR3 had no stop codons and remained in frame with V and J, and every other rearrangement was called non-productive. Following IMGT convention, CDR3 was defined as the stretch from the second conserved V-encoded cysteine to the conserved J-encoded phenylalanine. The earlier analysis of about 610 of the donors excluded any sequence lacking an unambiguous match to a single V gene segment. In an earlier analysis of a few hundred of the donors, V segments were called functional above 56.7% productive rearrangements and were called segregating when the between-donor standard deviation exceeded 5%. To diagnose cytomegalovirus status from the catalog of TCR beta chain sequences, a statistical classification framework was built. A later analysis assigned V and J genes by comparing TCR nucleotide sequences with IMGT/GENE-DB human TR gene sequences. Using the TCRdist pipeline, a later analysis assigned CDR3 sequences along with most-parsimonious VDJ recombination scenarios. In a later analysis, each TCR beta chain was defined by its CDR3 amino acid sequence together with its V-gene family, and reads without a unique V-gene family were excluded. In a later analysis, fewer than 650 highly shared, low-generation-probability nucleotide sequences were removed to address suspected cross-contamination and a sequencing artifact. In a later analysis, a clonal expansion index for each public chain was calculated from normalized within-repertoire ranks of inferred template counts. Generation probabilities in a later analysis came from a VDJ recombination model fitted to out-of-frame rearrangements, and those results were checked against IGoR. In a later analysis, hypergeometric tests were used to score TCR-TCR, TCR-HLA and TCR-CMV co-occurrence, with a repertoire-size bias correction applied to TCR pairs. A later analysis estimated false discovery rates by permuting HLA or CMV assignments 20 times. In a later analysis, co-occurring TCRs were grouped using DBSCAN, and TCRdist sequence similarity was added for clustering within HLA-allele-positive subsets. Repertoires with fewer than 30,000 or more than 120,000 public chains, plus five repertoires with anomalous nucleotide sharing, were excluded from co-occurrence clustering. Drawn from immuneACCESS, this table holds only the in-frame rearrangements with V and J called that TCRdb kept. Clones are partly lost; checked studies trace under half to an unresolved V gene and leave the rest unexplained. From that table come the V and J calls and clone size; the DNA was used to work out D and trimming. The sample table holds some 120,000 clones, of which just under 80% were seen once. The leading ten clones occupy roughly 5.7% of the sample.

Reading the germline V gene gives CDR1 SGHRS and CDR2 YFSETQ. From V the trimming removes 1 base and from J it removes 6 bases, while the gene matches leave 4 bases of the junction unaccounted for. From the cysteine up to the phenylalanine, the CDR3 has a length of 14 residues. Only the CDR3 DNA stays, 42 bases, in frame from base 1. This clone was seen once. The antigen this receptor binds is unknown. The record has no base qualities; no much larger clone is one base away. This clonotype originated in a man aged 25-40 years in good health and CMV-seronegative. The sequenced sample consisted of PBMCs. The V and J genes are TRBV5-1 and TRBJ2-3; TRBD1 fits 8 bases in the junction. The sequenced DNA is TGCGCCAGCAGCTTGTTCCAGGGGGCGGATACGCAGTATTTT. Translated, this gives CASSLFQGADTQYF.